This T cell receptor beta chain was documented in a study of blood T cell repertoires in COVID-19. The ends lost 7 bases at V and 4 bases at J; junction bases unmatched: 9. This CDR3 has 15 amino acids. Germline-derived CDR1 and CDR2 are MNHEY and SVGAGI. Seattle's enrolled individuals joined amid active infection and were then monitored longitudinally. Authors' processing steps: The authors estimated nucleated cell counts from reference gene primer amplification. Profiling relied on immunoSEQ multiplex PCR, and the TCRdb table lists in-frame clones only, not all of them. Clone size and V and J calls were adopted from that table, with D and trimming inferred from the DNA. The sample has roughly 280,000 clones; around 86% are singletons.

The chain links TRBV6-5 to TRBJ1-2; 10 nucleotides match TRBD1. This TCR was recovered from a woman aged 60-75 years with COVID-19, enrolled during active disease. What was sequenced was peripheral blood. The CDR3 DNA is TGTGCCAGCACCCTGGGACAGGGGAAACTCTATGGCTACACCTTC. It codes for CASTLGQGKLYGYTF.